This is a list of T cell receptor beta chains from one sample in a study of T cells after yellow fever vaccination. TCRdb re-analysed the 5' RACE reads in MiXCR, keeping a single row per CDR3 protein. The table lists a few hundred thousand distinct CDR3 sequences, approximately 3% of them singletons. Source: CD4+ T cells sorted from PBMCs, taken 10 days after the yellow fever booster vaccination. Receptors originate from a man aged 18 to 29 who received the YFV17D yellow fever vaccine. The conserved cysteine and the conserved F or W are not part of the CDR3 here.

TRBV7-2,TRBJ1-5,ASSLGEYSNQPQH
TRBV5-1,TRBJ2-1,ATKPGRVSYNEQF
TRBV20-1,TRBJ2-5,SAREASGGGETQY
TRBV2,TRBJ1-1,AGRTGGATEAF
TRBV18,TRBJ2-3,ASSPSGGNSDTQY
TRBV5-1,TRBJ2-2,ASSLAGPKSGELF
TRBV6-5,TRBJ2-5,ASRAGTVRTQY
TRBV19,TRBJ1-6,ASEPSWGQGNNSPLH
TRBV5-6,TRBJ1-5,ASTKTGNSRHSNQPQH
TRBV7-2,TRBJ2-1,ASGTPTERLAGVPSYNEQF